These 15 T cell receptor beta chains share one sample of origin, sequenced in a study of blood T cell repertoires in COVID-19. TCRdb's table, derived via immunoSEQ multiplex PCR, lists solely in-frame clones and lacks some. The top ten clones hold about 4% of a sample with under 50,000 clones, roughly 84% of them seen once. Material for sequencing was peripheral blood. These receptors originate from a woman between 65 and 79 years old with acute or convalescent COVID-19.

This clone appeared a few times. V usage is TRBV4-3 and J usage is TRBJ2-7; tentatively, D is TRBD1 (6 bases). The CDR3 has 16 residues. Germline values: CDR1 LGHNA, CDR2 YSLEER. V lost 1 base, J lost 3 bases, and 16 bases lay in between. The DNA of the CDR3 is TGCGCCAGCAGCCAAGGCGCAGGGTTGGACAGCTACGAGCAGTACTTC. This codes for CASSQGAGLDSYEQYF.

This clone was detected only a few times. The chain links TRBV18 to TRBJ1-5; tentatively, D is TRBD1 (5 bases). Trimming took off 3 bases at V and 3 bases at J, with 12 bases between the two ends. CDR1 and CDR2 from the germline V gene are KGHSH and LQKENI. CDR3 length: 15 residues. The CDR3 coding sequence is TGTGCCAGCTCACCTACTACAGGTCCCAATCAGCCCCAGCATTTT. Amino acid sequence: CASSPTTGPNQPQHF.

The V and J genes are TRBV5-1 and TRBJ1-1, with a weak D call TRBD1 (6 bases). Per germline, CDR1 SGHRS and CDR2 YFSETQ. V was clipped by 4 bases and J by 4 bases, with 14 bases between them. The CDR3 contains 14 residues. This chain's CDR3 is CASSLTGIATEAFF. The DNA for the CDR3 is TGCGCCAGCAGCCTAACAGGGATCGCCACTGAAGCTTTCTTT.

This clone was recorded only once. The chain has TRBV6-5 and TRBJ2-3, with D hard to call. CDR3 size: 13 residues. Germline V gene lookup returns CDR1 MNHEY and CDR2 SVGAGI. Trimming took 2 bases from V and 10 from J, leaving 13 bases between them. The CDR3 bases are TGTGCCAGCAGTTACCCCGTTGAGTTAGCGCAGTATTTT. Its translation is CASSYPVELAQYF.

The genes are TRBV3-1 (or the pseudogene TRBV3-2) and TRBJ2-7; 10 positions agree with TRBD2. Trimming at V came to 4 bases and at J to 3 bases, leaving 3 bases not matched to a gene. The CDR3 has 14 residues. The germline CDR1 and CDR2 sequences are LGHDT and YNNKEL (reference sequence). The CDR3 nucleotides are TGTGCCAGCAGCCTTACTAGCGGGGACTACGAGCAGTACTTC. Translated, it gives CASSLTSGDYEQYF.

V and J are TRBV2 and TRBJ2-2; TRBD2 is a possible D gene (5 bases). The CDR3 consists of 14 residues. The V and J ends lost 7 bases and 7 bases respectively, with 16 bases between them. The germline V gene encodes CDR1 SNHLY and CDR2 FYNNEI. In nucleotides, the CDR3 is TGTGCCAGCATCCCTAAGAGGGTTAACGGGGAGCTGTTTTTT. Translation gives CASIPKRVNGELFF. The full variable domain, rest sourced from reference TRBV2 and TRBJ2-2, is EPEVTQTPSHQVTQMGQEVILRCVPISNHLYFYWYRQILGQKVEFLVSFYNNEISEKSEIFDDQFSVERPDGSNFTLKIRSTKLEDSAMYFCASIPKRVNGELFFGEGSRLTVL.

The table lists this clone with a few counts. The chain links TRBV7-9 to TRBJ2-7; 13 bases fit TRBD2. V was clipped by 4 bases and J by 3 bases; unmatched bases: 6. CDR3 length: 16 residues. Germline V lookup: CDR1 SEHNR, CDR2 FQNEAQ (reference sequence). Here the CDR3 reads CASSYRTSGRIYEQYF. In DNA, the CDR3 is TGTGCCAGCAGCTACAGGACTAGCGGGAGAATCTACGAGCAGTACTTC.

This chain joins TRBV6-2 or TRBV6-3 and TRBJ1-1; D is possibly TRBD1 (5 bases). The CDR3 covers 12 residues. Deletions cut 6 bases from V and 6 bases from J, with 11 bases between. CDR1 is MNHEY and CDR2 is SVGEGT in the germline V gene. CDR3 sequence (DNA): TGTGCCAGCAGCACGACAGTGGCTGAAGCTTTCTTT. Protein sequence: CASSTTVAEAFF.

The rearrangement joins TRBV5-1 to TRBJ2-7, with D possibly matching TRBD2 (5 bases). The CDR3 is made up of 12 amino acids. CDR1 is SGHRS and CDR2 is YFSETQ in the germline V gene. V lost 1 base, J lost 5 bases, and 7 bases lay in between. CDR3 nucleotides: TGCGCCAGCAGCTTGTCGGGGAACGAGCAGTACTTC. It yields the protein CASSLSGNEQYF.

The chain combines TRBV23-1 with TRBJ1-1, with D unresolved. TRBV23-1 is recorded as an ORF, its role being uncertain. CDR3 length: 13 residues. V lost 2 bases to trimming and J lost 1 base, with 5 bases between them. In DNA, the CDR3 is TGCGCCAGCAGTCAAGAGAGGAACACTGAAGCTTTCTTT. Translating gives CASSQERNTEAFF.

The chain uses TRBV9 and TRBJ1-5; 7 nucleotides align to TRBD1. This CDR3 spans 15 amino acids. After removal of 0 bases from V and 7 bases from J, the junction contained 7 bases not matched to a gene. Germline lookup yields CDR1 SGDLS and CDR2 YYNGEE. In DNA, the CDR3 is TGTGCCAGCAGCGTAGGTGACAGGGCAGGCCAGCCCCAGCATTTT. This sequence encodes CASSVGDRAGQPQHF.

The rearrangement uses TRBV5-1 and TRBJ1-6; the D is unclear. The V end was cut by 0 bases, the J end by 4 bases, with 11 bases between. The CDR3 is made up of 16 amino acids. Germline CDR1 and CDR2: SGHRS and YFSETQ. CDR3 loop: CASSLARSDYNSPLHF. CDR3 sequence (DNA): TGCGCCAGCAGCTTGGCCAGATCCGATTATAATTCACCCCTCCACTTT.

The chain employs TRBV4-3 and TRBJ1-4, with D perhaps TRBD1 (5 bases). The germline gives CDR1 LGHNA, CDR2 YSLEER. The germline V and J ends were trimmed by 1 base and 7 bases, with 19 bases remaining between them. The CDR3 totals 17 residues. In DNA, the CDR3 is TGCGCCAGCAGCCAAGTAACGGGAGCAGGGCTCGCTGAAAAACTGTTTTTT. It yields the protein CASSQVTGAGLAEKLFF.

This clone is medium-sized within its sample. The gene calls are TRBV12-5 and TRBJ2-1, with 12 bases lining up with TRBD1. V was pared by 7 bases and J by 6 bases, with 7 bases of the junction left unmatched. The CDR3 loop spans 15 amino acids. Germline assignment: CDR1 LGHNT and CDR2 FRNRAP. The chain's CDR3 is CASAGTGGAFNEQFF. In DNA form, the CDR3 reads TGTGCTAGTGCCGGGACAGGGGGCGCCTTCAATGAGCAGTTCTTC.

V and J are TRBV7-6 and TRBJ2-1; a weak D match, TRBD2 (6 bases). CDR1 SGHVS and CDR2 FNYEAQ come from the germline V gene. The V gene lost 6 bases and the J gene lost 0 bases, with 12 bases spanning the gap. The CDR3 length is 15 residues. CDR3 protein: CASSSVAVSYNEQFF. CDR3 bases: TGTGCCAGCAGTTCTGTAGCGGTCTCCTACAATGAGCAGTTCTTC.